Listed below are T cell receptor beta chains from one sample, sequenced in a study of blood T cell repertoires in COVID-19. The method was immunoSEQ multiplex PCR; TCRdb's version includes in-frame clones alone and lacks a portion of them. Found here are roughly 330,000 clones, around 89% of them singletons; the top ten hold around 6%. Material for sequencing was peripheral blood. The receptors come from a young man who had recovered from COVID-19. The CDR3 runs from the conserved cysteine through the conserved F or W. Each record gives: D gene, J gene, clone size, V gene, CDR3 protein, CDR3 DNA. A D gene is named only where the DNA matches it firmly. Clone size is not always given. Where it is, it says once, few, many or a class for expanded clones.

D gene: TRBD1
J gene: TRBJ1-1
clone size: .
V gene: TRBV6-5
CDR3 protein: CASSYSTVQGGTEAFF
CDR3 DNA: TGTGCCAGCAGTTACTCTACCGTACAGGGGGGCACTGAAGCTTTCTTT

D gene: .
J gene: TRBJ2-3
clone size: .
V gene: TRBV7-3
CDR3 protein: CASSFVGQDTDTQYF
CDR3 DNA: TGTGCCAGCAGCTTCGTGGGGCAGGACACAGATACGCAGTATTTT

D gene: .
J gene: TRBJ1-2
clone size: .
V gene: TRBV4-1
CDR3 protein: CASSQAGGSGYTF
CDR3 DNA: TGCGCCAGCAGCCAAGCGGGGGGCTCTGGCTACACCTTC

D gene: .
J gene: TRBJ1-5
clone size: .
V gene: TRBV19
CDR3 protein: CASRDTGNQPQHF
CDR3 DNA: TGTGCCAGTAGGGACACAGGGAATCAGCCCCAGCATTTT

D gene: .
J gene: TRBJ2-2
clone size: .
V gene: TRBV6-5
CDR3 protein: CASRIYDTGELFF
CDR3 DNA: TGTGCCAGCAGAATCTATGACACCGGGGAGCTGTTTTTT

D gene: TRBD2
J gene: TRBJ2-5
clone size: .
V gene: TRBV4-3
CDR3 protein: CASSQGEGETQYF
CDR3 DNA: TGCGCCAGCAGCCAAGGGGAGGGAGAGACCCAGTACTTC

D gene: .
J gene: TRBJ1-1
clone size: .
V gene: TRBV11-2
CDR3 protein: CASSLGVSHTRTEAFF
CDR3 DNA: TGTGCCAGCAGCTTAGGGGTCTCACATACGAGGACTGAAGCTTTCTTT

D gene: TRBD1
J gene: TRBJ1-1
clone size: .
V gene: TRBV19
CDR3 protein: CASSRQGLAEAFF
CDR3 DNA: TGTGCCAGTAGTAGACAGGGGTTAGCTGAAGCTTTCTTT

D gene: TRBD2
J gene: TRBJ2-3
clone size: .
V gene: TRBV5-8
CDR3 protein: CASSLGLAITDTQYF
CDR3 DNA: TGTGCCAGCAGCTTGGGACTAGCGATCACAGATACGCAGTATTTT

D gene: .
J gene: TRBJ2-7
clone size: once
V gene: TRBV4-2
CDR3 protein: CASSQDRQGSYEQYF
CDR3 DNA: TGTGCCAGCAGCCAAGATCGGCAGGGCTCCTACGAGCAGTACTTC

D gene: TRBD2
J gene: TRBJ2-1
clone size: .
V gene: TRBV15
CDR3 protein: CATSRDIAGAYEQFF
CDR3 DNA: TGTGCCACCAGCAGAGATATAGCGGGGGCATATGAGCAGTTCTTC

D gene: .
J gene: TRBJ1-1
clone size: .
V gene: TRBV1
CDR3 protein: CTSSLPDGLGAFF
CDR3 DNA: TGCACCAGCAGCCTGCCAGACGGCCTAGGAGCTTTCTTT

D gene: TRBD1
J gene: TRBJ1-5
clone size: .
V gene: TRBV7-2
CDR3 protein: CASRYTGDDTNQPQHF
CDR3 DNA: TGTGCCAGCCGATATACAGGGGACGATACCAATCAGCCCCAGCATTTT

D gene: .
J gene: TRBJ2-1
clone size: .
V gene: TRBV19
CDR3 protein: CASSMGTGVGSYNEQFF
CDR3 DNA: TGTGCCAGTAGTATGGGAACGGGGGTCGGCTCCTACAATGAGCAGTTCTTC

D gene: .
J gene: TRBJ1-1
clone size: .
V gene: TRBV6-5
CDR3 protein: CASRDIEAFF
CDR3 DNA: TGTGCCAGCAGGGACATTGAAGCTTTCTTT

D gene: TRBD1
J gene: TRBJ1-6
clone size: few
V gene: TRBV6-2/TRBV6-3
CDR3 protein: CASSGDREQSPLHF
CDR3 DNA: TGTGCCAGCAGTGGCGACAGGGAGCAATCACCCCTCCACTTT

D gene: .
J gene: TRBJ1-4
clone size: .
V gene: TRBV28
CDR3 protein: CASSIPLGGGEEKLFF
CDR3 DNA: TGTGCCAGCAGCATTCCACTGGGGGGAGGAGAAGAAAAACTGTTTTTT

D gene: TRBD1
J gene: TRBJ1-1
clone size: .
V gene: TRBV11-3
CDR3 protein: CASSPGTGGKAFF
CDR3 DNA: TGTGCCAGCAGCCCCGGGACAGGGGGCAAAGCTTTCTTT

D gene: .
J gene: TRBJ2-3
clone size: .
V gene: TRBV29-1
CDR3 protein: CSAEDRTSTDTQYF
CDR3 DNA: TGCAGCGCCGAGGACAGAACCTCCACAGATACGCAGTATTTT

D gene: .
J gene: TRBJ2-3
clone size: .
V gene: TRBV4-2
CDR3 protein: CASSQGSGNLADTQYF
CDR3 DNA: TGTGCCAGCAGCCAAGGTTCGGGAAATTTAGCAGATACGCAGTATTTT

D gene: .
J gene: TRBJ1-1
clone size: .
V gene: TRBV11-3
CDR3 protein: CASSLGRGNTEAFF
CDR3 DNA: TGTGCCAGCAGCTTGGGCAGGGGGAACACTGAAGCTTTCTTT

D gene: .
J gene: TRBJ1-1
clone size: .
V gene: TRBV6-6
CDR3 protein: CASSYLQQNTEAFF
CDR3 DNA: TGTGCCAGCAGTTACTTACAACAGAACACTGAAGCTTTCTTT

D gene: .
J gene: TRBJ1-1
clone size: .
V gene: TRBV4-1
CDR3 protein: CASSQAWRDTEAFF
CDR3 DNA: TGCGCCAGCAGCCAAGCGTGGAGGGACACTGAAGCTTTCTTT

D gene: .
J gene: TRBJ2-5
clone size: .
V gene: TRBV19
CDR3 protein: CASSMVSWVGETQYF
CDR3 DNA: TGTGCCAGTAGTATGGTTTCGTGGGTCGGGGAGACCCAGTACTTC

D gene: TRBD2
J gene: TRBJ2-5
clone size: .
V gene: TRBV10-3
CDR3 protein: CAISEGLAGETQYF
CDR3 DNA: TGTGCCATCAGTGAGGGACTAGCAGGGGAGACCCAGTACTTC

D gene: .
J gene: TRBJ2-7
clone size: few
V gene: TRBV7-9
CDR3 protein: CASSLAIDAEEQYF
CDR3 DNA: TGTGCCAGCAGCTTAGCGATTGATGCGGAGGAGCAGTACTTC

D gene: .
J gene: TRBJ1-1
clone size: .
V gene: TRBV28
CDR3 protein: CASSAGVYEAFF
CDR3 DNA: TGTGCCAGCAGCGCAGGGGTGTATGAAGCTTTCTTT

D gene: .
J gene: TRBJ2-1
clone size: .
V gene: TRBV12-5
CDR3 protein: CASVSLQGISYNEQFF
CDR3 DNA: TGTGCTAGTGTTTCTTTACAGGGAATCTCCTACAATGAGCAGTTCTTC

D gene: TRBD1
J gene: TRBJ2-5
clone size: .
V gene: TRBV6-2/TRBV6-3
CDR3 protein: CASSYSGTGRETQYF
CDR3 DNA: TGTGCCAGCAGTTACTCCGGGACAGGGAGGGAGACCCAGTACTTC